These T cell receptor beta chains were read from a single sample in a study of shared clonotypes between healthy human individuals. TCRdb's table, derived via immunoSEQ multiplex PCR, lists solely in-frame clones and lacks some. Found here are roughly 2.2 million clones, approximately 95% of them singletons; the top ten hold 0.35% to 0.45%. The material sequenced was naive CD4+ T cells from PBMCs. Receptors originate from a man between 18 and 35 years old in good health. Some clones in this sample may be carry-over from other donors' samples. CDR3s include the opening cysteine and the closing phenylalanine or tryptophan. D genes are given only for firm matches. Clone size is stated in some rows and not others, as once, few, many or a class when expanded.

v_call	d_call	clone_size	j_call	cdr3_nt	cdr3_aa
TRBV25-1	-	-	TRBJ2-3	TGTGCCAGCAGTGATCAGGGAGATACGCAGTATTTT	CASSDQGDTQYF
TRBV6-1	TRBD1	few	TRBJ1-5	TGTGCCAGCAGTGAACAACAGGGGCGTCAGCCCCAGCATTTT	CASSEQQGRQPQHF
TRBV27	-	-	TRBJ2-3	TGTGCCAGCAGTTCCCGGGGGCCACCGATCGCAGATACGCAGTATTTT	CASSSRGPPIADTQYF
TRBV28	-	-	TRBJ2-5	TGTGCCAGCAGTTTGTACGCGGGCAGCATCGAAACCCAGTACTTC	CASSLYAGSIETQYF
TRBV20-1	-	-	TRBJ1-1	TGCAGTGCTAGCTACGCTGAAGCTTTCTTT	CSASYAEAFF
TRBV18	-	once	TRBJ1-4	TGTGCCAGCTCACTCTCAGGGCTAACTAATGAAAAACTGTTTTTT	CASSLSGLTNEKLFF
TRBV19	-	-	TRBJ2-7	TGTGCCAGTAGTACACAGGGTGGAACACCCTACGAGCAGTACTTC	CASSTQGGTPYEQYF
TRBV11-2	TRBD1	-	TRBJ2-2	TGTGCCAGCAGCTGGGGACAGGGGGGCACCGGGGAGCTGTTTTTT	CASSWGQGGTGELFF
TRBV6-1	TRBD2	-	TRBJ2-5	TGTGCCAGCAGTGAACTGTTAAGGACTAGCGTGGAAGAGACCCAGTACTTC	CASSELLRTSVEETQYF
TRBV2	TRBD2	-	TRBJ2-7	TGTGCCAGCAGGGCCGGGACTAGCGGTTATACCTACGAGCAGTACTTC	CASRAGTSGYTYEQYF